Detailed here is one TCR beta chain. What it recognizes is unknown. Its ends do not fully match the called genes, so a read error is possible. With 60 Vbeta and 13 Jbeta primers, the PCR was carried out. Clones were sequenced by immunoSEQ multiplex PCR, and TCRdb holds only the in-frame ones, with some missing. The sample includes some 130,000 clones, roughly 77% seen only once; the top ten take around 3.1%. The record originates from a study of cytomegalovirus exposure and HLA in healthy donors. The study, taken as a whole, reports: An analysis done earlier found most TCR beta V segments productive about 87% or about 30% of the time. As a later analysis revealed, most CMV-associated TCR beta chains appeared HLA-restricted.

The CDR3 sequence is 12 residues long. Per germline, CDR1 SEHNR and CDR2 FQNEAQ (reference sequence). This chain connects TRBV7-9 to TRBJ1-1; 7 bases fit TRBD1. Sample: PBMCs. This clonotype was sampled from a female donor in good health and CMV-seronegative. The CDR3 here is CSSSFWDSEAFF. In nucleotides, the CDR3 is TGTTCCAGCAGCTTCTGGGACAGCGAAGCTTTCTTT.